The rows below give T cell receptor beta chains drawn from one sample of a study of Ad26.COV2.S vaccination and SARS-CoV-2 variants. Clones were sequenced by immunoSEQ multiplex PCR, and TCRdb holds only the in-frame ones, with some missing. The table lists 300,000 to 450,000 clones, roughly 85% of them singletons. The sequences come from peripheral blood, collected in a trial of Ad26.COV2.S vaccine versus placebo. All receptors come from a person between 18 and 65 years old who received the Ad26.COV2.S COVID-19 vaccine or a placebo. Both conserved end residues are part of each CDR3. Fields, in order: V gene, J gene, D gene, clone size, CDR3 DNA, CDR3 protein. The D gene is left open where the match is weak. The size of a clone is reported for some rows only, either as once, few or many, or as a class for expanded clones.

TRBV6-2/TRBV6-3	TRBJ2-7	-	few	TGTGCCAGCAGCCAGACAGCCGAGCTATACGAGCAGTACTTC	CASSQTAELYEQYF
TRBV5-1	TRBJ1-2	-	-	TGCGCCAGCAGCAACACAGGGTTCTATGGCTACACCTTC	CASSNTGFYGYTF
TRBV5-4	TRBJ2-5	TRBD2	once	TGTGCCAGCAGCTTGTGGGCTAGCGGGAGGAGGGAGACCCAGTACTTC	CASSLWASGRRETQYF
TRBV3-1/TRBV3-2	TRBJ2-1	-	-	TGTGCCAGCAGCCAAGAACAGGACAATGAGCAGTTCTTC	CASSQEQDNEQFF
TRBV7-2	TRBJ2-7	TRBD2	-	TGTGCCAGCAGCTTGACTAGCGGCAAGGGCAACGAGCAGTACTTC	CASSLTSGKGNEQYF
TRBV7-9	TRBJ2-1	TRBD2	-	TGTGCCAGCAGCTTGGCGGGGGGCCCTAATGAGCAGTTCTTC	CASSLAGGPNEQFF
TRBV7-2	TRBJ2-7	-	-	TGTGCCAGCAGCTTGGGGCAGACCTCTAGCGAGCAGTACTTC	CASSLGQTSSEQYF
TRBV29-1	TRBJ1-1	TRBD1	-	TGCAGCGTCAAAAAGGGCAGGGGGGGCACTGAAGCTTTCTTT	CSVKKGRGGTEAFF
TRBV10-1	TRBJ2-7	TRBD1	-	TGCGCCAGCAGCCCGACAGGGGGCTACGAGCAGTACTTC	CASSPTGGYEQYF
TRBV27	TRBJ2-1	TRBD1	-	TGTGCCAGCAGTTTATCTCCAGGGGGTGATTGGGATGAGCAGTTCTTC	CASSLSPGGDWDEQFF
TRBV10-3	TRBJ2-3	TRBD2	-	TGTGCCATCAGTTCTACTAGCGGGGGGGCCCTCCGCCAGGGAAATACGCAGTATTTT	CAISSTSGGALRQGNTQYF
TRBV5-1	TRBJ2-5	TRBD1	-	TGCGCCAGCACCGCGACAGGGGGCCGTGAGACCCAGTACTTC	CASTATGGRETQYF
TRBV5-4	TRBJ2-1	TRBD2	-	TGTGCCAGCAGCTCGGGACTAGGGAGCTCCTACAATGAGCAGTTCTTC	CASSSGLGSSYNEQFF
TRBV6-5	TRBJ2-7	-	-	TGTGCCAGCAGTCAGAGGGACACTTCCTACGAGCAGTACTTC	CASSQRDTSYEQYF
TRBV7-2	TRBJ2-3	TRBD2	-	TGTGCCAGCAGCTTAGTAGGGCTAGCGGGAGGTGTAGATACGCAGTATTTT	CASSLVGLAGGVDTQYF
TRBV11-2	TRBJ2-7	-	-	TGTGCCAGCAGCTTGGGTACCAAAACCTACGAGCAGTACTTC	CASSLGTKTYEQYF
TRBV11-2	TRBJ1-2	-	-	TGTGCCAGCAGCCCGGGGGCGGGGACGGGTGGCTACACCTTC	CASSPGAGTGGYTF
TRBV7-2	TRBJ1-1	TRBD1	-	TGTGCCAGCACCATGGACAGGGGTGGTACTGAAGCTTTCTTT	CASTMDRGGTEAFF
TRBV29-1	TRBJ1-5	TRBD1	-	TGCAGCGATACAGGGGGACATCAGCCCCAGCATTTT	CSDTGGHQPQHF
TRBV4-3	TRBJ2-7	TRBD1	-	TGCGCCAGCAGCCCATACGGGACAGGGAGGTTCGAGCAGTACTTC	CASSPYGTGRFEQYF
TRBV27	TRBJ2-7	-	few	TGTGCCAGCAGTATACAGGAATCCTACGAGCAGTACTTC	CASSIQESYEQYF
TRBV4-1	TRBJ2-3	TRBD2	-	TGCGCCAGCAGCCACCCCAAGACGGGACTAGCGGGCACAGATACGCAGTATTTT	CASSHPKTGLAGTDTQYF
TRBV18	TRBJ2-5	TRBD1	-	TGTGCCAGCTCACCACCGATGACAGGGGGAGAGACCCAGTACTTC	CASSPPMTGGETQYF
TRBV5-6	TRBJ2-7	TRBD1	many	TGTGCCAGCACCCTGGTGACAGGGCAAAGGGAGCAGTACTTC	CASTLVTGQREQYF
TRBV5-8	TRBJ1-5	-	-	TGTGCCAGCACCAGGAGGCAGGGTAGCAATCAGCCCCAGCATTTT	CASTRRQGSNQPQHF
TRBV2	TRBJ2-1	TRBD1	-	TGTGCCAGCAGGGGGCCGGGACAGGGTTACAATGAGCAGTTCTTC	CASRGPGQGYNEQFF
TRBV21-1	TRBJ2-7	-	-	TGTGCCAGCAGCAAAGCGCGGTCAGGGGCACCGCGCGAGCAGTACTTC	CASSKARSGAPREQYF
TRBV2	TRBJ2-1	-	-	TGTGCCAGCAGTGAATCGGTCTTCTACAATGAGCAGTTCTTC	CASSESVFYNEQFF
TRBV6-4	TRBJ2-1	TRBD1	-	TGTGCCAGCAGCCAAGCAGGGGGTGGAAATGAGCAGTTCTTC	CASSQAGGGNEQFF
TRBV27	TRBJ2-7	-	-	TGTGCCAGCGCAGGGGTCCACGAGCAGTACTTC	CASAGVHEQYF
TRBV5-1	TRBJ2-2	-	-	TGCGCCAGCAGCCCCCAAGTGTTATCCGGGGAGCTGTTTTTT	CASSPQVLSGELFF
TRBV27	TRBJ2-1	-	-	TGTGCCAGCAGTCTGGATAGGGGAAATGAGCAGTTCTTC	CASSLDRGNEQFF
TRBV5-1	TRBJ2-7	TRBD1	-	TGCGCCAGCAGCCCGGGGCGGGGGACAGGGGGCATCTCCTACGAGCAGTACTTC	CASSPGRGTGGISYEQYF
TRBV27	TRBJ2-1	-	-	TGTGCCAGCAGTTTCAGGGGCCAGAGCTCCTACAATGAGCAGTTCTTC	CASSFRGQSSYNEQFF
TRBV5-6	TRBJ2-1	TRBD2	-	TGTGCCAGCAGTGGACTAGCGGGAGTTGGTGAGCAGTTCTTC	CASSGLAGVGEQFF
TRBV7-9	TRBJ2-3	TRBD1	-	TGTGCCAGCAGCTTAGTAGGGACAGGGGCAGATACGCAGTATTTT	CASSLVGTGADTQYF
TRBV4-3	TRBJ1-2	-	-	TGCGCCAGCAGCCAAGCCCAAGGACAGCTAGGGACTTATGGCTACACCTTC	CASSQAQGQLGTYGYTF
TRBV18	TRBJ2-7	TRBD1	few	TGTGCCAGCTCACCTGCAAAGAGTCCGGGACAGGGAGGTTACGAGCAGTACTTC	CASSPAKSPGQGGYEQYF
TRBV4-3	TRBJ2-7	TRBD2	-	TGCGCCAGCAGCCAAGAGGGACTAGCGGCCTACGAGCAGTACTTC	CASSQEGLAAYEQYF
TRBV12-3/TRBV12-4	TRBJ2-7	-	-	TGTGCCAGCAGTTTTCGGAGCTCCTACGAGCAGTACTTC	CASSFRSSYEQYF
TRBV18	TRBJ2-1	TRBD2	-	TGTGCCAGCTCACCAAGGCGGACTAGCGGCCCCGGTCACAATGAGCAGTTCTTC	CASSPRRTSGPGHNEQFF
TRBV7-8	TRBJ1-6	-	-	TGTGCCAGCAGCCCAACCCTGGGAGTCGGGACCGAGCGACTGTCCCTCCACTTT	CASSPTLGVGTERLSLHF
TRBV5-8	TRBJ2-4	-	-	TGTGCCAGCAGCCACGAGGGGCTAGCCAAAAACATTCAGTACTTC	CASSHEGLAKNIQYF
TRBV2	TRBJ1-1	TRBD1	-	TGTGCCAGCACCCAGGGACAGTCGGCTGAAGCTTTCTTT	CASTQGQSAEAFF
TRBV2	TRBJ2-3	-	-	TGTGCCAGCAGTGATAGAAGATCCACAGATACGCAGTATTTT	CASSDRRSTDTQYF
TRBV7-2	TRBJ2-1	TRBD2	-	TGTGCCAGCAGCTACCCGAGCGGGAAAGAAAGCTCCTACAATGAGCAGTTCTTC	CASSYPSGKESSYNEQFF
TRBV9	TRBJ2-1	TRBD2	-	TGTGCCAGCAGCGTAGGACTAGCGGGTGAAAACTCCTACAATGAGCAGTTCTTC	CASSVGLAGENSYNEQFF
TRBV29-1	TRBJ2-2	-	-	TGCAGCGTAGCCAGGGGGGTAGGCACCGGGGAGCTGTTTTTT	CSVARGVGTGELFF
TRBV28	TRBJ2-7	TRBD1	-	TGTGCCAGCAGGCCTGGTTCGCGCGACAGGGGGATTAAGATTACCTACGAGCAGTACTTC	CASRPGSRDRGIKITYEQYF
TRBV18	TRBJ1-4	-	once	TGTGCCAGCCGGCCCACAACTAATGAAAAACTGTTTTTT	CASRPTTNEKLFF
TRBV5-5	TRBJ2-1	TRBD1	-	TGTGCCAGCAGCCCTGACAGGGGCACCTACAATGAGCAGTTCTTC	CASSPDRGTYNEQFF
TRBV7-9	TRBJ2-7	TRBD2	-	TGTGCCAGCAGAACTAGCGGGGATTCCTACGAGCAGTACTTC	CASRTSGDSYEQYF
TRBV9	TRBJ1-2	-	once	TGTGCCAGCAGCCTAGGGCGGGGCGGCTACACCTTC	CASSLGRGGYTF
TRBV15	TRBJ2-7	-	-	TGTGCCACCAGCAGAGATCAGGGTCAGGGCCCCTACGAGCAGTACTTC	CATSRDQGQGPYEQYF